The 32 T cell receptor beta chains below come from one sample, sequenced in a study of blood T cell repertoires in COVID-19 (dated by TCRdb to the early 2020s). Libraries were prepared through the immunoSEQ multiplex PCR assay. The source is immuneACCESS, and TCRdb retained only in-frame sequences with V and J called. Part of the clones is not carried over; for the studies checked, unresolved V genes explain less than half of this, and the remainder is unexplained. The table for this sample lists around 110,000 clones; about nine tenths of them were counted only once. Roughly 4.7% of the sample lies in the top ten. The sequencing sample was made of peripheral blood. Every receptor here comes from a man between 35 and 55 years old with acute or convalescent COVID-19.

J is TRBJ2-3 and V is TRBV11-2, with 8 bases identical to TRBD2. J was trimmed by 7 bases and V by 6 bases; bases with no gene match: 6. The CDR3 extends over 13 amino acids. The V gene's germline CDR1 is SGHAT and CDR2 FQNNGV. CDR3 amino acids: CASRPTSGNTQYF. CDR3 DNA sequence: TGTGCCAGCAGACCCACTAGCGGTAATACGCAGTATTTT.

The V gene is TRBV7-2, the J gene TRBJ2-7; a weak D match, TRBD1 (6 bases). The length of the CDR3 is 15 residues. V lost 6 bases and J 8 bases, leaving 23 bases between the germline ends. The V gene's germline CDR1 is SGHTA and CDR2 FQGNSA. The CDR3 nucleotides read TGTGCCAGCAGTTGGACAGTGGGGAGAGGGGTTCAGCAGTACTTC. This sequence encodes CASSWTVGRGVQQYF.

The V and J genes are TRBV6-2 or TRBV6-3 and TRBJ1-1; D unclear. CDR3 length: 12 residues. The germline gives CDR1 MNHEY, CDR2 SVGEGT. V gave up 1 base and J gave up 4 bases, with 4 bases separating them. In DNA, the CDR3 is TGTGCCAGCAGTTACTACACCACTGAAGCTTTCTTT. Translated: CASSYYTTEAFF.

The CDR3 here is CASSPSSDNYGYTF. The CDR3 DNA follows: TGTGCCAGCTCACCTTCCAGCGACAACTATGGCTACACCTTC. The chain employs TRBV18 and TRBJ1-2; D gene unclear. Germline CDR1 and CDR2: KGHSH and LQKENI. Trimming stripped 3 bases from V and 2 bases from J, with 10 bases between. The CDR3 consists of 14 residues.

This chain's CDR3 is CASSINLQGNQPQHF. CDR3 nucleotides: TGTGCCAGTAGTATTAATTTACAGGGCAATCAGCCCCAGCATTTT. This chain connects TRBV19 to TRBJ1-5, with TRBD1 as a possible D gene (5 bases). With 3 bases removed from V and 2 bases from J, the gap between germline ends came to 11 bases. This CDR3 is built from 15 residues. Germline lookup yields CDR1 LNHDA and CDR2 SQIVND (reference sequence).

The chain combines TRBV5-1 with TRBJ2-2; 10 bases agree with TRBD2. The CDR3 covers 15 residues. The V segment lost 4 bases and the J segment 4 bases; nucleotides outside the gene matches: 4. The germline V gene has CDR1 SGHRS and CDR2 YFSETQ. CDR3 sequence (DNA): TGCGCCAGCAGCCGGACTAGCGGCCCCACCGGGGAGCTGTTTTTT. Translating it yields CASSRTSGPTGELFF.

The chain links TRBV2 to TRBJ2-1; unclear D gene. Looked up from germline, CDR1 is SNHLY and CDR2 is FYNNEI. V dropped 4 bases and J dropped 5 bases, with 12 bases sitting between them. This CDR3 spans 14 amino acids. The CDR3 sequence is CASSGFKPDNEQFF. Written as DNA, the CDR3 is TGTGCCAGCAGTGGGTTTAAGCCGGACAATGAGCAGTTCTTC.

This chain joins TRBV3-1 (or the pseudogene TRBV3-2) and TRBJ1-6; no definite D call. Trimming shortened V by 1 base and J by 7 bases, and 8 bases separated the two germline ends. Germline V gene lookup returns CDR1 LGHDT and CDR2 YNNKEL (reference sequence). This CDR3 contains 14 residues. This chain's CDR3 is CASSQGLLNSPLHF. DNA of the CDR3: TGTGCCAGCAGCCAAGGGCTCCTCAATTCACCCCTCCACTTT.

The count of this clone is one. The chain uses TRBV9 and TRBJ2-1; the match to TRBD2 covers 9 bases. CDR1 and CDR2 from the germline V gene are SGDLS and YYNGEE. V lost 3 bases to trimming and J lost 2 bases; unmatched junction nucleotides: 3. This CDR3 contains 15 residues. CDR3 nucleotide sequence: TGTGCCAGCAGCGCCAGCGGGGGGACCTACAATGAGCAGTTCTTC. Its protein product is CASSASGGTYNEQFF. The variable domain in full, with the rest retrieved from reference TRBV9 and TRBJ2-1, is DSGVTQTPKHLITATGQRVTLRCSPRSGDLSVYWYQQSLDQGLQFLIQYYNGEERAKGNILERFSAQQFPDLHSELNLSSLELGDSALYFCASSASGGTYNEQFFGPGTRLTVL.

The chain employs TRBV25-1 and TRBJ2-3; D remains unclear. CDR1 is MGHDK and CDR2 is SYGVNS in the germline V gene. This CDR3 has 15 amino acids. The ends were cut back, 6 bases at V and 2 bases at J, with 15 bases in the middle. The CDR3 DNA sequence: TGTGCCAGCAGCTCCCCCTCTTACTACACAGATACGCAGTATTTT. Its protein product is CASSSPSYYTDTQYF.

The rearrangement uses TRBV27 and TRBJ2-2; tentative D call: TRBD1 (6 bases). Trimming took off 6 bases at V and 2 bases at J, with 10 bases between the two ends. Germline assignment: CDR1 MNHEY and CDR2 SMNVEV (reference sequence). The CDR3 is 14 amino acids. CDR3 DNA sequence: TGTGCCAGCAGGCCGGGACAAAACACCGGGGAGCTGTTTTTT. Its translation is CASRPGQNTGELFF.

This chain links TRBV6-5 with TRBJ1-6, with a weak D call TRBD1 (6 bases). V shed 10 bases and J shed 6 bases, with 16 bases lying between them. The germline V gene encodes CDR1 MNHEY and CDR2 SVGAGI. The length of the CDR3 is 14 residues. CDR3 loop: CATLGGVFNSPLHF. In DNA form, the CDR3 reads TGTGCCACCCTAGGGGGGGTGTTTAATTCACCCCTCCACTTT.

This clone came up once. The chain combines TRBV9 with TRBJ1-5, with D possibly being TRBD1 (6 bases). Germline assignment: CDR1 SGDLS and CDR2 YYNGEE. With 4 bases removed from V and 3 bases from J, the gap between germline ends came to 11 bases. There are 14 residues in the CDR3. CDR3 nucleotides: TGTGCCAGCAGCTCGACAGGTATCAATCAGCCCCAGCATTTT. Its translation is CASSSTGINQPQHF.

This rearrangement joins TRBV18 to TRBJ2-1; possible D gene TRBD1, 5 bases. V was cut by 2 bases and J by 8 bases, with 7 bases left in between. The germline CDR1 and CDR2 sequences are KGHSH and LQKENI. There are 12 residues in the CDR3. The CDR3 DNA is TGTGCCAGCTCACCAAAAGGGGATGAGCAGTTCTTC. Translation: CASSPKGDEQFF.

The V and J genes are TRBV5-5 and TRBJ1-5; no firm D call. Trimming cost V 4 bases and J 0 bases, with 17 bases left between them. CDR1 is SGHKS and CDR2 is YYEKEE in the germline V gene (reference sequence). The CDR3 extends over 17 amino acids. CDR3 bases: TGTGCCAGCAGCCCGAGACCAGACACGCTTAGCAATCAGCCCCAGCATTTT. This sequence encodes CASSPRPDTLSNQPQHF.

This chain uses TRBV29-1 with TRBJ2-7, with 7 bases lining up with TRBD2. Germline CDR1 SQVTM, CDR2 ANQGSEA. V dropped 4 bases and J dropped 0; count of bases not matched to a gene: 3. This CDR3 region has 13 residues. The DNA of the CDR3 is TGCAGCGTTGGAGGGAGGGCCTCCTACGAGCAGTACTTC. Its protein product is CSVGGRASYEQYF.

The rearrangement uses TRBV18 and TRBJ1-2; 9 nucleotides match TRBD1. This CDR3 spans 16 amino acids. V lost 3 bases and J lost 8; bases outside the gene matches: 13. The germline gives CDR1 KGHSH, CDR2 LQKENI. The CDR3 coding sequence is TGTGCCAGCTCACCCGAATGGACAGGGGAAGGAGGGGGCTACACCTTC. Translating gives CASSPEWTGEGGGYTF.

The chain carries TRBV24-1 and TRBJ1-4; weak D call: TRBD1 (6 bases). CDR1 KGHDR and CDR2 SFDVKD come from the germline V gene. V was clipped by 1 base and J by 3 bases, with 8 bases between them. The CDR3 spans 15 residues. The CDR3 nucleotides are TGTGCCACCAGTGATTTAGGGGGGGCTAATGAAAAACTGTTTTTT. Its protein is CATSDLGGANEKLFF.

The V and J genes are TRBV27 and TRBJ1-4; D is uncertain. Germline loops: CDR1 MNHEY, CDR2 SMNVEV (reference sequence). The CDR3 is 15 residues long. The ends were cut back, 3 bases at V and 1 base at J, with 9 bases in the middle. As DNA, the CDR3 is TGTGCCAGCAGTTTCTCCCCCGGAACTAATGAAAAACTGTTTTTT. This sequence encodes CASSFSPGTNEKLFF. The full variable domain, rest sourced from reference TRBV27 and TRBJ1-4, is EAQVTQNPRYLITVTGKKLTVTCSQNMNHEYMSWYRQDPGLGLRQIYYSMNVEVTDKGDVPEGYKVSRKEKRNFPLILESPSPNQTSLYFCASSFSPGTNEKLFFGSGTQLSVL.

The genes are TRBV27 and TRBJ2-3; 11 bases match TRBD2. The germline CDR1 and CDR2 sequences are MNHEY and SMNVEV (reference sequence). There are 18 residues in the CDR3. Trimming at V came to 6 bases and at J to 5 bases, leaving 16 bases not matched to a gene. The CDR3 DNA is TGTGCCAGCAGCCCAAACGGACTAGCGGGTTTTAGTGGAGATACGCAGTATTTT. It codes for CASSPNGLAGFSGDTQYF.

V usage is TRBV5-5 and J usage is TRBJ2-1; 11 bases are a match to TRBD2. Losses at the gene ends were 4 bases for V and 15 bases for J; bases not matched to a gene: 18. The CDR3 sequence is 16 residues long. CDR1 and CDR2 from the germline V gene are SGHKS and YYEKEE (reference sequence). The CDR3 nucleotides read TGTGCCAGCAGCCCCTCTGGGGTAGCGGGAGGGCCTGGGTGGTTCTTC. Protein sequence: CASSPSGVAGGPGWFF.

The chain employs TRBV5-1 and TRBJ1-2, with D perhaps TRBD1 (5 bases). The V end lost 4 bases, the J end lost 2 bases, and 12 bases lay between the germline ends. This CDR3 has 14 amino acids. CDR1 is SGHRS and CDR2 is YFSETQ in the germline V gene. As DNA, the CDR3 is TGCGCCAGCAGCCTAGGACATTCCAACTATGGCTACACCTTC. This encodes CASSLGHSNYGYTF.

The V call is TRBV15, the J call TRBJ1-1; the D gene is possibly TRBD1 (6 bases). This CDR3 is built from 13 residues. Trimming cost V 7 bases and J 4 bases, with 13 bases left between them. CDR1 is LNHNV, CDR2 YYDKDF, per germline (reference sequence). This CDR3 is CATTLIRGTEAFF. The CDR3, as DNA: TGTGCCACCACCCTAATCAGGGGCACTGAAGCTTTCTTT.

This clone showed up just once. J is TRBJ2-7 and V is TRBV7-2; 7 bases are a match to TRBD1. The CDR3 extends over 15 amino acids. From germline, CDR1 is SGHTA and CDR2 FQGNSA. V shed 1 base and J 2 bases; nucleotides not matched to a gene: 5. The CDR3, as DNA: TGTGCCAGCAGCTTAGGGGGCAGGGGGACCTACGAGCAGTACTTC. Residues: CASSLGGRGTYEQYF.

The chain has TRBV7-8 and TRBJ1-1, with TRBD1 matching 8 bases. CDR1 and CDR2 (germline): SGHVS, FQNEAQ. Trimming cost V 5 bases and J 5 bases; bases outside gene matches: 10. The CDR3 consists of 15 residues. The CDR3: CASSPAGTGRTEAFF. In DNA form, the CDR3 reads TGTGCCAGCAGCCCCGCCGGGACAGGACGGACTGAAGCTTTCTTT.

Remarks on this clone: The junction does not match germline at one end; this may be a read error. The chain is built from TRBV24-1 and TRBJ1-1; 8 positions match TRBD1. The CDR3 is made up of 14 amino acids. The V gene's germline CDR1 is KGHDR and CDR2 SFDVKD. CDR3 sequence (DNA): TGTGCCACCAGTGATTTGGGGGCCGGGACAGGAACGAACTTT. The encoded protein is CATSDLGAGTGTNF.

The V call is TRBV4-3, the J call TRBJ2-1, with 7 bases that match TRBD2. The CDR3 consists of 14 residues. Trimming at V came to 9 bases and at J to 5 bases, leaving 10 bases not matched to a gene. CDR1 and CDR2 (germline): LGHNA, YSLEER. The CDR3 protein is CASAPAGRDNEQFF. CDR3 in DNA: TGCGCCAGTGCCCCTGCGGGGAGGGACAATGAGCAGTTCTTC.

V gene TRBV6-4 combines with J gene TRBJ1-2, with 8 bases lining up with TRBD1. The CDR3 runs 14 residues. Germline-derived CDR1 and CDR2 are MRHNA and SNTAGT. After removal of 4 bases from V and 3 bases from J, the junction contained 4 bases not matched to a gene. CDR3 in amino acids: CASSAQQGDYGYTF. The CDR3 DNA sequence: TGTGCCAGCAGTGCGCAACAGGGGGACTATGGCTACACCTTC.

The rearrangement joins TRBV7-9 to TRBJ2-1; TRBD2 might be the D (5 bases). The CDR3 is 13 amino acids. Trimming removed 9 bases at V and 3 bases at J, with 12 bases between. The V gene's germline CDR1 is SEHNR and CDR2 FQNEAQ (reference sequence). CDR3 in DNA: TGTGCCAGTTTAGCGTCCCACTACAATGAGCAGTTCTTC. Amino acid sequence: CASLASHYNEQFF.

The chain employs TRBV20-1 and TRBJ1-5, with D unresolved. The CDR3 covers 15 residues. Germline values: CDR1 DFQATT, CDR2 SNEGSKA (reference sequence). Trimming took 3 bases from V and 0 from J, leaving 12 bases between them. CDR3 loop: CSASGPGSSNQPQHF. CDR3 nucleotides: TGCAGTGCTAGTGGGCCCGGGAGTAGCAATCAGCCCCAGCATTTT.

This clone was picked up one time. The V call is TRBV29-1, the J call TRBJ1-2; the match to TRBD1 covers 9 bases. Germline CDR1 and CDR2: SQVTM and ANQGSEA. This CDR3 has 13 residues. The junction had 5 bases not matched to a gene; V was cut back by 3 bases and J by 6 bases. The CDR3 loop reads CSVDGTGSHGYTF. Written as DNA, the CDR3 is TGCAGCGTTGACGGGACAGGGAGCCATGGCTACACCTTC.

This clone was counted between two and nine times. The chain employs TRBV4-1 and TRBJ1-1; no definite D call. This CDR3 region has 13 residues. V shed 0 bases and J shed 6 bases, with 8 bases lying between them. The germline V gene has CDR1 MGHRA and CDR2 YSYEKL. CDR3 sequence: CASSQDRISEAFF. The DNA for the CDR3 is TGCGCCAGCAGCCAAGACAGAATTTCTGAAGCTTTCTTT.